This T cell receptor (beta chain) was obtained from a study of identical twins. CDR3 size: 13 residues. V lost 1 base, J lost 6 bases, and 10 bases lay in between. Germline V gives CDR1 SGHTA, CDR2 FQGNSA. TCRdb reprocessed the 5' RACE reads with MiXCR, giving one entry per CDR3 protein. The sample lists some 1,600,000 distinct CDR3 sequences; about 30% were seen once. This receptor was taken from a newborn girl in good health. The sample was cord blood. The chain carries TRBV7-2 and TRBJ2-7; either TRBD1 or TRBD2 may fit D (5 bases each). The CDR3, as DNA: TGTGCCAGCAGCTTAGAACTGAGGGGCGAGCAGTACTTC. Amino acid sequence: CASSLELRGEQYF.